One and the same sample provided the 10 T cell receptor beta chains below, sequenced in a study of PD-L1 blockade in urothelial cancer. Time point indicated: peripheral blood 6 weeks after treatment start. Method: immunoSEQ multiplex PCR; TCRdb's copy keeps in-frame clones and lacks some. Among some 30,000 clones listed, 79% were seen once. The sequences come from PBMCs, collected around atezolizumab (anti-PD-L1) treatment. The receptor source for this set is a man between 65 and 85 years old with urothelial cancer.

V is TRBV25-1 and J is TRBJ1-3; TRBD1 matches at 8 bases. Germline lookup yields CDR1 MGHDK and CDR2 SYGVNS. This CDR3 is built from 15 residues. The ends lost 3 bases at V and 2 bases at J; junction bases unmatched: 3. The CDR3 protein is CASSDRGLTGNTIYF. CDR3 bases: TGTGCCAGCAGTGACAGGGGGCTCACTGGAAACACCATATATTTT.

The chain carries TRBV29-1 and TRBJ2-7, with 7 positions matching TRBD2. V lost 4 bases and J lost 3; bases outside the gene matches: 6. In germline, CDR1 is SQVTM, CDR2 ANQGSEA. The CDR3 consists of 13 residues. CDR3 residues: CSVGEGYDYEQYF. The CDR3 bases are TGCAGCGTTGGGGAGGGGTACGACTACGAGCAGTACTTC.

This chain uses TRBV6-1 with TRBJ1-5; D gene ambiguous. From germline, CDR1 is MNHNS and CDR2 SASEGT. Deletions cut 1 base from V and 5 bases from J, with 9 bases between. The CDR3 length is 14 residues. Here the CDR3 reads CASSEVGRDQPQHF. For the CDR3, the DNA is TGTGCCAGCAGTGAAGTCGGGAGGGATCAGCCCCAGCATTTT.

CDR3 loop: CASSSDRAYGYTF. The CDR3 DNA reads as TGTGCCAGCAGCAGTGACAGGGCCTATGGCTACACCTTC. The rearrangement joins TRBV5-4 to TRBJ1-2, with 7 bases that match TRBD1. CDR3 size: 13 residues. Germline trimming cut 4 bases from V and 4 bases from J; bases unmatched to any gene: 4. Germline V gives CDR1 SGHNT, CDR2 YYREEE (reference sequence).

The CDR3 DNA sequence: TGTGCCAGCAGTCGGGGGGTTACCTACGAGCAGTACTTC. Encoded protein: CASSRGVTYEQYF. The chain links TRBV2 to TRBJ2-7; 7 nucleotides align to TRBD2. Per the germline V gene, CDR1 is SNHLY and CDR2 is FYNNEI. V was clipped by 5 bases and J by 2 bases; unmatched bases: 3. The CDR3 is 13 residues long.

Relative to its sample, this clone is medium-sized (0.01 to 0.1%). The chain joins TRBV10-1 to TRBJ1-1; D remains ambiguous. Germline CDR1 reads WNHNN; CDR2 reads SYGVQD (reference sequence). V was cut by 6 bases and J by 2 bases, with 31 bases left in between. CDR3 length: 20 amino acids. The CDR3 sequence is CASSLSPTEGCPRKNTEAFF. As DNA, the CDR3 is TGCGCCAGCAGCCTGAGCCCCACAGAGGGATGCCCCCGGAAAAACACTGAAGCTTTCTTT.

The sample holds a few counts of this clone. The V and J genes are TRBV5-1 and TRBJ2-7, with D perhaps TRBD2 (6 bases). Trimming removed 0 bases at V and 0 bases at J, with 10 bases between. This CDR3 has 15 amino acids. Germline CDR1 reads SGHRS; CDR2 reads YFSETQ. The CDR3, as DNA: TGCGCCAGCAGCTTGGGAACTAGCAACTCCTACGAGCAGTACTTC. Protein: CASSLGTSNSYEQYF.

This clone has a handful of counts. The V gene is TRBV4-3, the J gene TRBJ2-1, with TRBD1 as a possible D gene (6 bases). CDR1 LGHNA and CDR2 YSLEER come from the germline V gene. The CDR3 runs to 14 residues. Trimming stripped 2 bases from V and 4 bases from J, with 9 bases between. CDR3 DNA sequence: TGCGCCAGCAGCCAACTACAGGGTTACAATGAGCAGTTCTTC. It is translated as CASSQLQGYNEQFF.

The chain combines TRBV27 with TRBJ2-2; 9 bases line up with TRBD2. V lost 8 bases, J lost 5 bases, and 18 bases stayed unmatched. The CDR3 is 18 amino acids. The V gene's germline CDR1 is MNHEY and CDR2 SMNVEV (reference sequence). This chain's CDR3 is CASGRSVIAGESTGELFF. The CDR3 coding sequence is TGTGCCAGCGGTCGGTCGGTGATAGCGGGAGAAAGTACCGGGGAGCTGTTTTTT.

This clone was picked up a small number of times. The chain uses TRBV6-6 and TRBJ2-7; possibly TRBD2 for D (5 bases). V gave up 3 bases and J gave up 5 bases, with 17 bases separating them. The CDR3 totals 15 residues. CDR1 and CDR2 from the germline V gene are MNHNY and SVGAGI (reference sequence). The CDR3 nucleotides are TGTGCCAGCAGTTATGAGTCTCCCCTGAGGGACGAGCAGTACTTC. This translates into CASSYESPLRDEQYF.